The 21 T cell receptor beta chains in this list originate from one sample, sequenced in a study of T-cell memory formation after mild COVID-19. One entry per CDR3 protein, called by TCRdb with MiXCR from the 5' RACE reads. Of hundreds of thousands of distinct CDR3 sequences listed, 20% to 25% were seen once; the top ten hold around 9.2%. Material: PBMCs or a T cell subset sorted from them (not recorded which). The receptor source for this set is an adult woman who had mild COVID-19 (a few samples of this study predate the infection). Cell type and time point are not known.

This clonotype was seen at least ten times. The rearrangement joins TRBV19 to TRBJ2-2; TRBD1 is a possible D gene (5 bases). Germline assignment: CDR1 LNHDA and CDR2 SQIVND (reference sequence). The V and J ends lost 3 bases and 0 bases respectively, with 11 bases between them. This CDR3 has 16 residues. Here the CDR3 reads CASSIWQGTNTGELFF. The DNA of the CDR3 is TGTGCCAGTAGTATCTGGCAGGGAACGAACACCGGGGAGCTGTTTTTT.

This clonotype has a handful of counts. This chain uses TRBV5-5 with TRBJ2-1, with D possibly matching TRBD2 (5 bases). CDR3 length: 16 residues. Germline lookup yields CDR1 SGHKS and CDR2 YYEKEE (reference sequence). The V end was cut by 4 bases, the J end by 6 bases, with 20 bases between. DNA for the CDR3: TGTGCCAGCAGCCTACTAGGCACTTCGAAAATCAATGAGCAGTTCTTC. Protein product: CASSLLGTSKINEQFF.

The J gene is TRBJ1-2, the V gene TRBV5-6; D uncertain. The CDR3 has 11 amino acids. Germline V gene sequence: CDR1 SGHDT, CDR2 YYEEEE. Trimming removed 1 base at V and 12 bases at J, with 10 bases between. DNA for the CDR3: TGTGCCAGCAGCTTGCTAGGATCTCACACCTTC. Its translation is CASSLLGSHTF.

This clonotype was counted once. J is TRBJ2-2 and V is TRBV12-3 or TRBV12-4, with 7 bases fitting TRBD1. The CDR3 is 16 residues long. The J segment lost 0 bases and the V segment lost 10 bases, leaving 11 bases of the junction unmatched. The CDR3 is CAIPSAGTANTGELFF. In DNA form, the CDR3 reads TGTGCCATCCCCTCGGCAGGGACAGCGAACACCGGGGAGCTGTTTTTT.

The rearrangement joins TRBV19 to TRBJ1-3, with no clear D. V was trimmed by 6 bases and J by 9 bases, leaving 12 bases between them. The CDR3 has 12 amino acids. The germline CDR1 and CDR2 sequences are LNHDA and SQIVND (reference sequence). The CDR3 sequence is CASSPRRATIYF. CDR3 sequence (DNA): TGTGCCAGTAGCCCGAGGAGGGCCACCATATATTTT.

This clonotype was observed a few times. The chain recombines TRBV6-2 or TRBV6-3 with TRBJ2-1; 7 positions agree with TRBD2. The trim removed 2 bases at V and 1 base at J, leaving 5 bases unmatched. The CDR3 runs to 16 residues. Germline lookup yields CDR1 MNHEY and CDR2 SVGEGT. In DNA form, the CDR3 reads TGTGCCAGCAGTTACAGTGGACTAGGGTCCTACAATGAGCAGTTCTTC. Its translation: CASSYSGLGSYNEQFF.

The CDR3 here is CASRAGTSGGNNEQFF. The CDR3 DNA reads as TGTGCCAGCAGGGCAGGGACTAGCGGGGGTAACAATGAGCAGTTCTTC. This chain joins TRBV2 and TRBJ2-1; 14 bases are shared with TRBD2. Trimming removed 6 bases from V and 5 bases from J; junction bases left unmatched: 6. The CDR3 runs 16 residues. CDR1 and CDR2 (germline): SNHLY, FYNNEI.

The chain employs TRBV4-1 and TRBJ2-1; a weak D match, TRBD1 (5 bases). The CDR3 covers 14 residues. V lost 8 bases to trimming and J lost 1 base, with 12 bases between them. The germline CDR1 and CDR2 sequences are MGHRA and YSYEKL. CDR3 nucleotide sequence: TGCGCCAGCCAACAGGTCGGTTCCTACAATGAGCAGTTCTTC. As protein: CASQQVGSYNEQFF.

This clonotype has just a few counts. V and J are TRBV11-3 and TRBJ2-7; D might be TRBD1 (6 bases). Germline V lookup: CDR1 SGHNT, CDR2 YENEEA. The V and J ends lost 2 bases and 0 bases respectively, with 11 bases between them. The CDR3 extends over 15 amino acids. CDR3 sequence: CASSLRDKASYEQYF. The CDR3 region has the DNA TGTGCCAGCAGCTTAAGGGACAAGGCCTCCTACGAGCAGTACTTC.

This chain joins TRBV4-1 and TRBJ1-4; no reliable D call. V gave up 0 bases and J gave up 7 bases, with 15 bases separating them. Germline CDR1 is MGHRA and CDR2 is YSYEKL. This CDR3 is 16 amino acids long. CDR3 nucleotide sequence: TGCGCCAGCAGCCAAGATAGAGAGGACCGTAGTGAAAAACTGTTTTTT. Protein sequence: CASSQDREDRSEKLFF.

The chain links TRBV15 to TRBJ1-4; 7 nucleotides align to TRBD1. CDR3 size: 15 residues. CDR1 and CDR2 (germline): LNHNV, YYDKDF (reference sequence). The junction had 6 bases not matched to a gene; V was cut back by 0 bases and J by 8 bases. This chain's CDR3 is CATSRDWTGGEKLFF. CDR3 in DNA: TGTGCCACCAGCAGAGACTGGACAGGAGGAGAAAAACTGTTTTTT.

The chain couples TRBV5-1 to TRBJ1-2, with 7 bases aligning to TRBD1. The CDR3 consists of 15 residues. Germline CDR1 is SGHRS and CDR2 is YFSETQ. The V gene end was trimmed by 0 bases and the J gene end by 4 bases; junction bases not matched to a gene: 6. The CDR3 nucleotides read TGCGCCAGCAGCTTGGTCCAGGGGGTAGTCTATGGCTACACCTTC. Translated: CASSLVQGVVYGYTF.

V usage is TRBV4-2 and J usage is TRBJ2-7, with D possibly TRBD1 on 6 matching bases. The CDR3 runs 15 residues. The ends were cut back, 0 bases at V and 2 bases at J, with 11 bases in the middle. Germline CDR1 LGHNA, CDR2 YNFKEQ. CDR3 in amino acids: CASSQDGQPAYEQYF. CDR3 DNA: TGTGCCAGCAGCCAAGACGGACAGCCCGCCTACGAGCAGTACTTC.

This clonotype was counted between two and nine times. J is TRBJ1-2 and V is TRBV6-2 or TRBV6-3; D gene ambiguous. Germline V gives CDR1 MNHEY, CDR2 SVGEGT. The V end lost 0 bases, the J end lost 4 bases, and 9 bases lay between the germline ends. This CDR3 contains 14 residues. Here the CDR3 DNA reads TGTGCCAGCAGTTACTCGACAAGGCTCTATGGCTACACCTTC. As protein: CASSYSTRLYGYTF.

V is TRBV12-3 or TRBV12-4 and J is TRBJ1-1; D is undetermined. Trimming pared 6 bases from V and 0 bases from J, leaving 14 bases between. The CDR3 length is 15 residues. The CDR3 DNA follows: TGTGCCAGCAGCCAGTCGGGAGGGTTGAACACTGAAGCTTTCTTT. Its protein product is CASSQSGGLNTEAFF.

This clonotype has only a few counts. The CDR3 loop is CASSFGGSDSYEQYF. CDR3 nucleotides: TGCGCCAGCAGCTTCGGCGGGAGCGACTCCTACGAGCAGTACTTC. This chain links TRBV5-1 with TRBJ2-7; 7 nucleotides line up with TRBD2. J lost 0 bases, V lost 2 bases, and 5 bases had no gene match. The CDR3 length is 15 residues. CDR1 and CDR2 (germline): SGHRS, YFSETQ.

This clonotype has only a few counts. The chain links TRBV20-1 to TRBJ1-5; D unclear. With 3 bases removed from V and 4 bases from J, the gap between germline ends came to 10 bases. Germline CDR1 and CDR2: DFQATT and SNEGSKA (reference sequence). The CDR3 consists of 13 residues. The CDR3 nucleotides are TGCAGTGCTAGGTATCTGAGTAATCAGCCCCAGCATTTT. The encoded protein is CSARYLSNQPQHF.

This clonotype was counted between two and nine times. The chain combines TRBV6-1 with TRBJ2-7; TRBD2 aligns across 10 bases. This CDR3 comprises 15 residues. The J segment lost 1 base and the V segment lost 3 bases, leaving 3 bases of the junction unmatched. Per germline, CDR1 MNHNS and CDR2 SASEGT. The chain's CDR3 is CASSDPGLASYEQYF. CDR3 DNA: TGTGCCAGCAGTGACCCGGGACTAGCGTCCTACGAGCAGTACTTC.

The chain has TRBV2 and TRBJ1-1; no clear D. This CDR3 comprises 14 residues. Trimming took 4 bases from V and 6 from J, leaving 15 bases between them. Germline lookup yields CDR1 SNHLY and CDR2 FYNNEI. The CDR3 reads CASSALSGWAEAFF. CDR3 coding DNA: TGTGCCAGCAGTGCCCTCAGCGGGTGGGCTGAAGCTTTCTTT. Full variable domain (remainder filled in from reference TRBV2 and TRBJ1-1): EPEVTQTPSHQVTQMGQEVILRCVPISNHLYFYWYRQILGQKVEFLVSFYNNEISEKSEIFDDQFSVERPDGSNFTLKIRSTKLEDSAMYFCASSALSGWAEAFFGQGTRLTVV.

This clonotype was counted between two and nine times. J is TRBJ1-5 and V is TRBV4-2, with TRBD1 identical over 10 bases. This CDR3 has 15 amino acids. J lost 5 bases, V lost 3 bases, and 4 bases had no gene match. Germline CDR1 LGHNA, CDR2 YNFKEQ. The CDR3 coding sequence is TGTGCCAGCAGCCACTCCGGGACAGGGGATCAGCCCCAGCATTTT. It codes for CASSHSGTGDQPQHF.

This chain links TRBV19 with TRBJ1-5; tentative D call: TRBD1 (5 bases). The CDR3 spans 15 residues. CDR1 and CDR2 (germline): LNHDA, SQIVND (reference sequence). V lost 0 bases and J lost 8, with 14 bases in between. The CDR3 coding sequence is TGTGCCAGTAGTATAGATGGAAGGGACCCGGAGCCCCAGCATTTT. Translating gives CASSIDGRDPEPQHF.